These T cell receptor beta chains were read from a single sample in a study of T cell responses to AZD1222 COVID-19 vaccine. Method: immunoSEQ multiplex PCR; TCRdb's copy keeps in-frame clones and lacks some. Among 150,000 or so clones listed, approximately 95% were seen once. Material: peripheral blood, obtained on day 0 of MenACWY control vaccination. Receptor source: an adult in good health. Each CDR3 is given with its conserved first and last residue. D genes are given only for firm matches. Rows give clone size only sometimes, using once, few, many, or a class for an expanded clone.

TGTGCCAGCAGTTTAAGCGGGGGTGGCTACACCTTC	CASSLSGGGYTF	TRBV7-9	TRBJ1-2	.	.
TGTGCCAGCAAACAGTCTCCAACTAATGAAAAACTGTTTTTT	CASKQSPTNEKLFF	TRBV2	TRBJ1-4	.	.
TGTGCCAGCAGTCGGGCGCGAAGTTACGAGCAGTACTTC	CASSRARSYEQYF	TRBV3-1/TRBV3-2	TRBJ2-7	.	.
TGTGCCAGTATGGACGGCCCGGGTAGCTATGGCTACACCTTC	CASMDGPGSYGYTF	TRBV19	TRBJ1-2	.	.
TGTGCCAGCAGACGGACGGGGAATCAGCCCCAGCATTTT	CASRRTGNQPQHF	TRBV12-3/TRBV12-4	TRBJ1-5	.	.
TGTGCCAGCAGTTACGTGCCTGGGGGGAAAACCTACAATGAGCAGTTCTTC	CASSYVPGGKTYNEQFF	TRBV6-2/TRBV6-3	TRBJ2-1	.	.
TGTGCCAGCAGCTTAGTGGGCAGGGACTATGGCTACACCTTC	CASSLVGRDYGYTF	TRBV7-2	TRBJ1-2	.	.
TGTGCCAGCAGCACGACAGGATACAATGAGCAGTTCTTC	CASSTTGYNEQFF	TRBV7-3	TRBJ2-1	.	.
TGTGCCAGCAACGGGGTGGACAGGGAGGATGAGCAGTTCTTC	CASNGVDREDEQFF	TRBV11-2	TRBJ2-1	TRBD1	.
TGTGCCAGTAGTTCCTCGGCCTCGACCTCCACAGATACGCAGTATTTT	CASSSSASTSTDTQYF	TRBV19	TRBJ2-3	.	.
TGTGCCACCAGCGTATCACCCGGGACCCGGAATGGCTACACCTTC	CATSVSPGTRNGYTF	TRBV15	TRBJ1-2	.	.
TGTGCCAGCAGCCAAGACTTCTTCGGCAGAGCTAACTATGGCTACACCTTC	CASSQDFFGRANYGYTF	TRBV3-1/TRBV3-2	TRBJ1-2	.	once
TGTGCCAGCAGCTCCCTGGGGCCAACTCATTCACCCCTCCACTTT	CASSSLGPTHSPLHF	TRBV14	TRBJ1-6	.	.
TGTGCCAGTAGTTCCAGGCGGCCTTCTGTTTCAACTAATGAAAAACTGTTTTTT	CASSSRRPSVSTNEKLFF	TRBV19	TRBJ1-4	.	.
TGTGCCAGCAGCCAAGAGGTACAGATACTAGCCAAAAACATTCAGTACTTC	CASSQEVQILAKNIQYF	TRBV4-2	TRBJ2-4	.	.
TGTGCCAGCAGTTCCACTGGGGGCGCCCACTACGAGCAGTACTTC	CASSSTGGAHYEQYF	TRBV25-1	TRBJ2-7	.	.
TGCGCCAGCAGTATACGACAGGGTCCGTACGAGCAGTACTTC	CASSIRQGPYEQYF	TRBV5-1	TRBJ2-7	TRBD1	.
TGTGCCAGCACCCGCAACACTGAAGCTTTCTTT	CASTRNTEAFF	TRBV6-5	TRBJ1-1	.	.
TGTGCCAGCAGTGGGACTAGCGGGGGGTTTCAGTACTTC	CASSGTSGGFQYF	TRBV12-3/TRBV12-4	TRBJ2-4	TRBD2	.
TGTGCCAGCAGCGTAGGGGGTTTGGGGACGCCTACCTACGAGCAGTACTTC	CASSVGGLGTPTYEQYF	TRBV9	TRBJ2-7	.	.
TGTGCCACCAGTGATATAACTAGCGGGGGGTACAATGAGCAGTTCTTC	CATSDITSGGYNEQFF	TRBV24-1	TRBJ2-1	TRBD2	once
TGTGCCAGCAGCTTATCGCCAGCCAACACTGAAGCTTTCTTT	CASSLSPANTEAFF	TRBV7-3	TRBJ1-1	.	.
TGTGCCAGCAGCTTACGTCGGGGGGCCTTGGCTAATGAAAAACTGTTTTTT	CASSLRRGALANEKLFF	TRBV7-9	TRBJ1-4	.	.
TGTGCCAGCAGTTTGTCCGTAGCGGGGGAGCTGTTTTTT	CASSLSVAGELFF	TRBV12-3/TRBV12-4	TRBJ2-2	.	.
TGTGCCAGTAACCAGGGGCGTGGAAACACCATATATTTT	CASNQGRGNTIYF	TRBV19	TRBJ1-3	.	.
TGCGCCAGCAGCTTGGGGGGGACAGGGCCCTACGAGCAGTACTTC	CASSLGGTGPYEQYF	TRBV5-1	TRBJ2-7	TRBD1	.
TGTGCCAGCAGCCGCGGAGAAGGCTACACCTTC	CASSRGEGYTF	TRBV7-9	TRBJ1-2	.	.
TGTGCCAGCAGCGTAGGAATAGGTGATGGCTACACCTTC	CASSVGIGDGYTF	TRBV9	TRBJ1-2	.	.
TGTGCCAGCAGCTCGTGGCTGAACACTGAAGCTTTCTTT	CASSSWLNTEAFF	TRBV7-2	TRBJ1-1	.	.
TGTGCCAGCAGCTTAGACGGGCAGGGCAACACTGAAGCTTTCTTT	CASSLDGQGNTEAFF	TRBV11-2	TRBJ1-1	.	once
TGTGCCAGCAGAGAGGGTTCCTGGGACTACGAGCAGTACTTC	CASREGSWDYEQYF	TRBV2	TRBJ2-7	.	.
TGTGCCAGCAGGCAGACAGGGGGAGGGAATCAGCCCCAGCATTTT	CASRQTGGGNQPQHF	TRBV28	TRBJ1-5	TRBD1	few
TGTGCCAGCTTCCAGCTCCCCTCCTACAATGAGCAGTTCTTC	CASFQLPSYNEQFF	TRBV6-4	TRBJ2-1	.	few
TGTGCCAGCAGTGAAGGGTCCAGGACCAGCTACACCTTC	CASSEGSRTSYTF	TRBV6-1	TRBJ1-2	.	.
TGTGCCAGCAGCCAAGATTTTGGGGGGGGGAAGACCCAGTACTTC	CASSQDFGGGKTQYF	TRBV14	TRBJ2-5	TRBD2	.
TGTGCCAGCAGTGCCGGGACAGATTTAGCGAGAAACACCATATATTTT	CASSAGTDLARNTIYF	TRBV27	TRBJ1-3	TRBD1	once
TGTGCCAGCAGCCAGAATGGGCAGCCCCAGCATTTT	CASSQNGQPQHF	TRBV3-1/TRBV3-2	TRBJ1-5	.	once
TGTGCCAGCAGCTCGGGACAGGGGGCTGGAAACACCATATATTTT	CASSSGQGAGNTIYF	TRBV7-7	TRBJ1-3	TRBD1	once
TGTGCCAGTAGTATTAGGGACCGCGGTCAGCCCCAGCATTTT	CASSIRDRGQPQHF	TRBV19	TRBJ1-5	.	.
TGTGCCAGCAGTGTATTAGGGTTTGGACAGCCCCAGCATTTT	CASSVLGFGQPQHF	TRBV27	TRBJ1-5	.	.
TGTGCCAGCAGTCCCTTGGCGGGAGTATATGGTGAGCAGTTCTTC	CASSPLAGVYGEQFF	TRBV27	TRBJ2-1	TRBD2	.